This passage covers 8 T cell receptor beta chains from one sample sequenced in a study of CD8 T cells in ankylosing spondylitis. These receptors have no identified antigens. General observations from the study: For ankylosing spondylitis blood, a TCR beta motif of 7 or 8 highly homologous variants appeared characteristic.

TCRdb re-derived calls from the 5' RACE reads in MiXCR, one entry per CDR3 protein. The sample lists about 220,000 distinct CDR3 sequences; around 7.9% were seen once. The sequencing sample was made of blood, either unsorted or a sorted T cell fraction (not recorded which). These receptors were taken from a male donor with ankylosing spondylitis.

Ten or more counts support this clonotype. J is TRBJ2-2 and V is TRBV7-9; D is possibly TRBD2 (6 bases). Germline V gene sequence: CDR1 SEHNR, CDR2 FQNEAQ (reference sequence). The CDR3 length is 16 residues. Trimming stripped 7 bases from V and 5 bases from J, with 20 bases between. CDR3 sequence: CASNSPGGPGTGELFF. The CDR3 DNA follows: TGTGCCAGCAACTCCCCCGGAGGGCCGGGGACCGGGGAGCTGTTTTTT. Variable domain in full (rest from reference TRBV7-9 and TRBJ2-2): DTGVSQNPRHKITKRGQNVTFRCDPISEHNRLYWYRQTLGQGPEFLTYFQNEAQLEKSRLLSDRFSAERPKGSFSTLEIQRTEQGDSAMYLCASNSPGGPGTGELFFGEGSRLTVL.

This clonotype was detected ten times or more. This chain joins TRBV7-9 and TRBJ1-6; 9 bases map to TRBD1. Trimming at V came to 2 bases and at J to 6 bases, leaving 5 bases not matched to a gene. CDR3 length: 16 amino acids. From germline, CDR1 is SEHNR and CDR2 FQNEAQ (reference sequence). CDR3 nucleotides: TGTGCCAGCAGCTTAACCGGGACAGGGACTAATTCACCCCTCCACTTT. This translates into CASSLTGTGTNSPLHF.

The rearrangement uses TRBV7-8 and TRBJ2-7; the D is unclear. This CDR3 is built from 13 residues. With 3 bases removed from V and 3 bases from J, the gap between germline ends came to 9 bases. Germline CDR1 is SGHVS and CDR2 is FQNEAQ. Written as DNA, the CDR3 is TGTGCCAGCAGCTTTTTAGGAATCTACGAGCAGTACTTC. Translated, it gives CASSFLGIYEQYF.

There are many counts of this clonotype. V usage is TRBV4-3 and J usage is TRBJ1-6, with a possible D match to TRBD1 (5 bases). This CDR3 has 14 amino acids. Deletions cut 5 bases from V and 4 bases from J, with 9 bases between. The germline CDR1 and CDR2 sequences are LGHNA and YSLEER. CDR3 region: CASSSGRYNSPLHF. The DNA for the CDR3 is TGCGCCAGCAGCTCGGGACGGTATAATTCACCCCTCCACTTT.

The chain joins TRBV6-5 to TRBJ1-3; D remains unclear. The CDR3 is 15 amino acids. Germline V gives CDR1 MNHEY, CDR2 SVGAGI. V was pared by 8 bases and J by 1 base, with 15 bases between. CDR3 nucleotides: TGTGCCAGCGGATACGACGGCAATTCTGGAAACACCATATATTTT. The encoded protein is CASGYDGNSGNTIYF.

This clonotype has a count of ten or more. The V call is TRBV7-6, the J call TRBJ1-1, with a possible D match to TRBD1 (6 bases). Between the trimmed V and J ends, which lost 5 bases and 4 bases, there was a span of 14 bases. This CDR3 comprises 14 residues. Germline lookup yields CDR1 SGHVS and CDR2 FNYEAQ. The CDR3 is CASSEGGETTEAFF. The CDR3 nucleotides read TGTGCCAGCAGCGAGGGGGGGGAAACCACTGAAGCTTTCTTT.

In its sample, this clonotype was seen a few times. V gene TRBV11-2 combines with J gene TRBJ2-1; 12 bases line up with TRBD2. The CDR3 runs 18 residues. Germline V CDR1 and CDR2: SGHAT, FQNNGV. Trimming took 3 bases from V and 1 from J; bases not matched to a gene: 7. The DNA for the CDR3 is TGTGCCAGCAGCTTTTTGACTAGCGGGGGTCTTTCCTACAATGAGCAGTTCTTC. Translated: CASSFLTSGGLSYNEQFF.

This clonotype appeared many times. The CDR3 loop reads CASSPVGGTEAFF. The CDR3 DNA sequence: TGTGCCAGCAGTCCAGTCGGGGGGACTGAAGCTTTCTTT. The genes are TRBV7-9 and TRBJ1-1, with D perhaps matching TRBD1 (5 bases). The V and J ends lost 6 bases and 5 bases respectively, with 13 bases between them. Per germline, CDR1 SEHNR and CDR2 FQNEAQ (reference sequence). The CDR3 has 13 amino acids.